What follows are 30 T cell receptor beta chains derived from one specimen sequenced in a study of T cell responses to AZD1222 COVID-19 vaccine. Generated by immunoSEQ multiplex PCR, the TCRdb table keeps only in-frame clones and is missing some. There are around 140,000 clones in the sample; around 93% occur only once, and 3.8% lies in the top ten. Sequenced here: peripheral blood, sampled 28 days after the second AZD1222 dose. Every receptor here comes from an adult who received the AZD1222 COVID-19 vaccine.

This chain connects TRBV5-8 to TRBJ2-3, with D perhaps assigned TRBD1 or TRBD2 (6 bases each). Germline loops: CDR1 SGHTS, CDR2 YDEGEE. With 5 bases removed from V and 2 bases from J, the gap between germline ends came to 15 bases. The CDR3 has 15 residues. The CDR3 is CASSQGRGPTDTQYF. CDR3 bases: TGTGCCAGCAGTCAGGGCCGGGGGCCCACAGATACGCAGTATTTT.

The chain has TRBV19 and TRBJ2-4; 9 positions match TRBD1. Germline CDR1 reads LNHDA; CDR2 reads SQIVND (reference sequence). V gave up 2 bases and J gave up 6 bases; unmatched junction bases: 2. This CDR3 comprises 14 residues. CDR3 DNA sequence: TGTGCCAGTAGTATAACGGGACAGGGAAACATTCAGTACTTC. Protein: CASSITGQGNIQYF.

The chain links TRBV19 to TRBJ2-1; the match to TRBD2 covers 9 bases. The germline gives CDR1 LNHDA, CDR2 SQIVND (reference sequence). The CDR3 sequence is 17 residues long. V shed 2 bases, J shed 6 bases, and the junction held 11 bases outside the gene matches. CDR3 region: CASSIPTLAGTPNEQFF. The CDR3 DNA reads as TGTGCCAGTAGTATACCGACACTAGCGGGCACCCCCAATGAGCAGTTCTTC. The variable domain in full, completed from reference TRBV19 and TRBJ2-1, reads DGGITQSPKYLFRKEGQNVTLSCEQNLNHDAMYWYRQDPGQGLRLIYYSQIVNDFQKGDIAEGYSVSREKKESFPLTVTSAQKNPTAFYLCASSIPTLAGTPNEQFFGPGTRLTVL.

The count of this clone is one. J is TRBJ1-4 and V is TRBV4-1, with D perhaps matching TRBD1 (5 bases). CDR1 MGHRA and CDR2 YSYEKL come from the germline V gene. V shed 4 bases and J shed 2 bases, with 17 bases lying between them. The CDR3 sequence is 17 residues long. The CDR3: CASSPQGGVNTNEKLFF. The CDR3 DNA follows: TGCGCCAGCAGCCCCCAGGGTGGGGTCAATACTAATGAAAAACTGTTTTTT.

The chain couples TRBV18 to TRBJ1-5, with D maybe TRBD1 (5 bases). The V gene's germline CDR1 is KGHSH and CDR2 LQKENI. The length of the CDR3 is 16 residues. V dropped 4 bases and J dropped 6 bases, with 19 bases sitting between them. DNA for the CDR3: TGTGCCAGCTCACTAATAACTCCGGGGCAGGGTCAGCCCCAGCATTTT. Encoded protein: CASSLITPGQGQPQHF. Based on the CDR3 plus reference TRBV18 and TRBJ1-5, the full variable domain is NAGVMQNPRHLVRRRGQEARLRCSPMKGHSHVYWYRQLPEEGLKFMVYLQKENIIDESGMPKERFSAEFPKEGPSILRIQQVVRGDSAAYFCASSLITPGQGQPQHFGDGTRLSIL.

The V call is TRBV2, the J call TRBJ2-1, with 9 bases aligning to TRBD2. Germline V lookup: CDR1 SNHLY, CDR2 FYNNEI. V lost 7 bases, J lost 4 bases, and 5 bases stayed unmatched. This CDR3 contains 14 residues. The CDR3 sequence is CASKAGGIYNEQFF. CDR3 in DNA: TGTGCCAGCAAGGCGGGAGGGATATACAATGAGCAGTTCTTC. Variable domain in full (rest from reference TRBV2 and TRBJ2-1): EPEVTQTPSHQVTQMGQEVILRCVPISNHLYFYWYRQILGQKVEFLVSFYNNEISEKSEIFDDQFSVERPDGSNFTLKIRSTKLEDSAMYFCASKAGGIYNEQFFGPGTRLTVL.

The chain couples TRBV19 to TRBJ1-2, with D possibly TRBD1 on 5 matching bases. V was pared by 2 bases and J by 3 bases, with 10 bases between. The CDR3 spans 14 residues. Per germline, CDR1 LNHDA and CDR2 SQIVND (reference sequence). CDR3 residues: CASSIYGGDYGYTF. The CDR3 bases are TGTGCCAGTAGTATATACGGGGGGGACTATGGCTACACCTTC.

The J gene is TRBJ2-3, the V gene TRBV25-1; D is possibly TRBD1 (6 bases). Trimming pared 0 bases from V and 4 bases from J, leaving 17 bases between. Per the germline V gene, CDR1 is MGHDK and CDR2 is SYGVNS. The CDR3 covers 17 residues. The CDR3 region has the DNA TGTGCCAGCAGTGAATATTTTGGACAGATTCAGGCAGATACGCAGTATTTT. It specifies CASSEYFGQIQADTQYF.

This chain links TRBV7-9 with TRBJ2-7; TRBD2 matches at 9 bases. After removal of 1 base from V and 4 bases from J, the junction contained 5 bases not matched to a gene. Germline V gene lookup returns CDR1 SEHNR and CDR2 FQNEAQ (reference sequence). The CDR3 is 15 residues long. The CDR3 loop is CASSLGSSGMYEQYF. The CDR3 nucleotides are TGTGCCAGCAGCTTAGGTTCTAGCGGGATGTACGAGCAGTACTTC. The full variable domain, completed using reference TRBV7-9 and TRBJ2-7, is DTGVSQNPRHKITKRGQNVTFRCDPISEHNRLYWYRQTLGQGPEFLTYFQNEAQLEKSRLLSDRFSAERPKGSFSTLEIQRTEQGDSAMYLCASSLGSSGMYEQYFGPGTRLTVT.

V gene TRBV7-9 combines with J gene TRBJ1-6; D gene uncertain. Germline CDR1 is SEHNR and CDR2 is FQNEAQ (reference sequence). V gave up 3 bases and J gave up 5 bases, with 8 bases separating them. This CDR3 has 14 amino acids. This CDR3 reads CASSFPQDNSPLHF. The CDR3 DNA is TGTGCCAGCAGCTTCCCCCAAGATAATTCACCCCTCCACTTT.

This rearrangement joins TRBV6-2 or TRBV6-3 to TRBJ2-3; D gene uncertain. From germline, CDR1 is MNHEY and CDR2 SVGEGT. There are 15 residues in the CDR3. The V and J ends lost 4 bases and 3 bases respectively, with 14 bases between them. This chain's CDR3 is CASSWPTSRTDTQYF. CDR3 nucleotides: TGTGCCAGCAGTTGGCCCACCTCTCGGACAGATACGCAGTATTTT.

This sequence joins TRBV19 and TRBJ1-2; D gene ambiguous. V lost 8 bases to trimming and J lost 5 bases, with 15 bases between them. The CDR3 has 13 residues. The germline V gene encodes CDR1 LNHDA and CDR2 SQIVND (reference sequence). In DNA, the CDR3 is TGTGCCAGTGCGAGGACTGGAGGGTATGGCTACACCTTC. The encoded protein is CASARTGGYGYTF.

This chain uses TRBV5-1 with TRBJ2-1, with 11 bases fitting TRBD1. Germline V CDR1 and CDR2: SGHRS, YFSETQ. The CDR3 consists of 15 residues. After removal of 5 bases from V and 8 bases from J, the junction contained 9 bases not matched to a gene. The DNA of the CDR3 is TGCGCCAGCAGGCAGGGGGACAGGGGGATCGATGAGCAGTTCTTC. This sequence encodes CASRQGDRGIDEQFF.

A few counts support this clone. V gene TRBV6-5 combines with J gene TRBJ2-5; D is unclear. CDR1 MNHEY and CDR2 SVGAGI come from the germline V gene. Trimming removed 6 bases from V and 1 base from J, with 9 bases in between. The CDR3 has 13 amino acids. This CDR3 reads CASRPPTQETQYF. CDR3 DNA sequence: TGTGCCAGCAGGCCCCCTACCCAAGAGACCCAGTACTTC.

The chain joins TRBV30 to TRBJ2-7; 10 bases align to TRBD1. This CDR3 region has 16 residues. Losses at the gene ends were 0 bases for V and 7 bases for J; bases not matched to a gene: 12. CDR1 is GTSNPN and CDR2 is SVGIG in the germline V gene (reference sequence). This CDR3 reads CAWSVRVGQGLREQYF. CDR3 bases: TGTGCCTGGAGTGTACGTGTGGGACAGGGGCTGAGGGAGCAGTACTTC.

This clone has a single count. The chain employs TRBV19 and TRBJ2-1; possible D gene TRBD1, 5 bases. The CDR3 runs 11 residues. From germline, CDR1 is LNHDA and CDR2 SQIVND (reference sequence). The CDR3 DNA sequence: TGTGCTACAAGGGCAGGGTATGAGCAGTTCTTC. It is translated as CATRAGYEQFF.

The chain carries TRBV30 and TRBJ2-7, with TRBD1 matching over 7 bases. The germline gives CDR1 GTSNPN, CDR2 SVGIG (reference sequence). V shed 7 bases, J shed 0 bases, and the junction held 6 bases outside the gene matches. The CDR3 is 13 amino acids. The CDR3 DNA follows: TGTGCCTTCCTTCGACAGGGCTCCTACGAGCAGTACTTC. Protein product: CAFLRQGSYEQYF.

The chain couples TRBV3-1 (or the pseudogene TRBV3-2) to TRBJ2-1; D is unclear. This CDR3 has 13 amino acids. The germline CDR1 and CDR2 sequences are LGHDT and YNNKEL (reference sequence). Between the trimmed V and J ends, which lost 4 bases and 6 bases, there was a span of 10 bases. The CDR3 protein is CASSPLGVNEQFF. The CDR3 DNA reads as TGTGCCAGCAGCCCCCTCGGTGTCAATGAGCAGTTCTTC.

This chain's CDR3 is CASSETGLRAYEQYF. CDR3 bases: TGTGCCAGCAGTGAAACAGGACTGAGAGCCTACGAGCAGTACTTC. V gene TRBV6-1 combines with J gene TRBJ2-7, with D perhaps being TRBD1 or TRBD2 (5 bases each). Germline V CDR1 and CDR2: MNHNS, SASEGT. The CDR3 runs 15 residues. Trimming stripped 2 bases from V and 2 bases from J, with 13 bases between.

With regard to this clone: The junction and the germline gene differ at one end; a read error may be behind it. The CDR3 sequence is CASTLAGGGNTIYF. As DNA, the CDR3 is TGTGCCAGCACCTTAGCTGGGGGCGGAAACACCATATATTTT. The V and J genes are TRBV7-2 and TRBJ1-3; tentatively, D is TRBD1 (6 bases). Germline loops: CDR1 SGHTA, CDR2 FQGNSA. There are 14 residues in the CDR3.

This clone was observed once. V gene TRBV5-5 combines with J gene TRBJ1-6; D remains ambiguous. The CDR3 is 14 amino acids. Germline CDR1 SGHKS, CDR2 YYEKEE (reference sequence). V was pared by 2 bases and J by 6 bases, with 9 bases between. CDR3: CASSFSSGNSPLHF. CDR3 coding DNA: TGTGCCAGCAGCTTTAGCTCGGGTAATTCACCCCTCCACTTT. The full variable domain, completed using reference TRBV5-5 and TRBJ1-6, is DAGVTQSPTHLIKTRGQQVTLRCSPISGHKSVSWYQQVLGQGPQFIFQYYEKEERGRGNFPDRFSARQFPNYSSELNVNALLLGDSALYLCASSFSSGNSPLHFGNGTRLTVT.

This CDR3 reads CASSLLSDGRNYGYTF. The CDR3 region has the DNA TGTGCCAGCAGCTTATTGTCTGACGGGAGAAATTATGGCTACACCTTC. The V and J genes are TRBV7-9 and TRBJ1-2; D remains ambiguous. The germline V gene has CDR1 SEHNR and CDR2 FQNEAQ (reference sequence). V dropped 2 bases and J dropped 5 bases, with 18 bases sitting between them. The CDR3 runs 16 residues.

The J gene is TRBJ2-7, the V gene TRBV6-2 or TRBV6-3; TRBD2 aligns across 7 bases. CDR1 is MNHEY and CDR2 is SVGEGT in the germline V gene. V was pared by 6 bases and J by 6 bases, with 11 bases of the junction left unmatched. The CDR3 covers 14 residues. The CDR3 region has the DNA TGTGCCAGCAGCCAGTTGGCGGGAGCGGGCGAGCAGTACTTC. This gives the protein CASSQLAGAGEQYF.

The chain has TRBV5-6 and TRBJ1-2; no reliable D call. Germline loops: CDR1 SGHDT, CDR2 YYEEEE. V dropped 4 bases and J dropped 4 bases, with 17 bases sitting between them. This CDR3 has 15 residues. The CDR3 DNA sequence: TGTGCCAGCAGCCTCTACACCACACCTAGCTATGGCTACACCTTC. It encodes CASSLYTTPSYGYTF.

The genes are TRBV5-1 and TRBJ1-1; no clear D gene. CDR1 SGHRS and CDR2 YFSETQ come from the germline V gene. The V end was cut by 0 bases, the J end by 1 base, with 7 bases between. This CDR3 is 14 amino acids long. CDR3 nucleotides: TGCGCCAGCAGCTTGGAGGGCCCGAACACTGAAGCTTTCTTT. Its protein product is CASSLEGPNTEAFF.

V usage is TRBV24-1 and J usage is TRBJ1-4; 7 nucleotides agree with TRBD1. Per germline, CDR1 KGHDR and CDR2 SFDVKD. The CDR3 has 16 amino acids. With 0 bases clipped from V and 3 bases from J, the junction kept 3 bases outside the gene matches. The CDR3: CATSDLRGLANEKLFF. The CDR3 DNA is TGTGCCACCAGTGATTTGAGGGGGCTTGCTAATGAAAAACTGTTTTTT.

This rearrangement joins TRBV7-9 to TRBJ1-6; D not certain. CDR3 length equals 14 residues. Germline V gene sequence: CDR1 SEHNR, CDR2 FQNEAQ (reference sequence). Trimming cost V 8 bases and J 5 bases, with 13 bases left between them. DNA of the CDR3: TGTGCCAGCGGAGGAGGACCGGATAATTCACCCCTCCACTTT. Amino acids: CASGGGPDNSPLHF.

The chain recombines TRBV14 with TRBJ2-3; D not resolved. CDR1 SGHDN and CDR2 FVKESK come from the germline V gene. The CDR3 has 11 amino acids. V lost 1 base, J lost 6 bases, and 2 bases lay in between. CDR3 amino acids: CASSQGDTQYF. DNA of the CDR3: TGTGCCAGCAGCCAAGGGGATACGCAGTATTTT.

This chain uses TRBV10-3 with TRBJ1-1, with D unresolved. Germline CDR1 ENHRY, CDR2 SYGVKD. V was clipped by 4 bases and J by 0 bases, with 12 bases between them. CDR3 length: 15 amino acids. CDR3 residues: CAISGVNNLNTEAFF. CDR3 DNA: TGTGCCATCAGTGGGGTCAACAACCTGAACACTGAAGCTTTCTTT.

The V and J genes are TRBV11-3 and TRBJ2-7; D gene unclear. The CDR3 contains 14 residues. V was shortened by 0 bases and J by 3 bases, with 9 bases between the two germline ends. Germline V lookup: CDR1 SGHNT, CDR2 YENEEA. CDR3 sequence reads: CASSLDPSGYEQYF. DNA for the CDR3: TGTGCCAGCAGCTTAGATCCCTCGGGCTACGAGCAGTACTTC.